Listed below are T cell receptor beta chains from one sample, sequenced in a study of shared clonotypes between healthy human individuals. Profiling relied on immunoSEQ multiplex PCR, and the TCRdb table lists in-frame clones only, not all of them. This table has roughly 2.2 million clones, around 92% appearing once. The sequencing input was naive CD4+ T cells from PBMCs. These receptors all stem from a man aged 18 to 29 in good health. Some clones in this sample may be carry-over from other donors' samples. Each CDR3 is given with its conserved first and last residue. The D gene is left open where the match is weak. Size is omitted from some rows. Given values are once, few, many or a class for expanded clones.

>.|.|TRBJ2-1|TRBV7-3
CASSPQGVGSYSYNEQFF
TGTGCCAGCAGCCCCCAAGGCGTAGGCAGTTACTCCTACAATGAGCAGTTCTTC
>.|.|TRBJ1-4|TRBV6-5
CASSPLRTTNEKLFF
TGTGCCAGCAGCCCACTTCGGACGACTAATGAAAAACTGTTTTTT
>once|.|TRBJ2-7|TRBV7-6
CASSLWQGDSYEQYF
TGTGCCAGCAGCTTATGGCAAGGGGATTCCTACGAGCAGTACTTC
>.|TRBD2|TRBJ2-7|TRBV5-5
CASSLSRTSGSPSYEQYF
TGTGCCAGCAGCTTGTCGAGGACTAGCGGATCTCCCTCCTACGAGCAGTACTTC
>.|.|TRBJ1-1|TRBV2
CASDRGGGNTEAFF
TGTGCCAGCGACCGGGGTGGAGGGAACACTGAAGCTTTCTTT
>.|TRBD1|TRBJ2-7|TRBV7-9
CASSLGQGQGEQYF
TGTGCCAGCAGCTTAGGACAGGGGCAAGGCGAGCAGTACTTC
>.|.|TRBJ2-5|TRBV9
CASSVIGGRGETQYF
TGTGCCAGCAGCGTAATCGGGGGAAGGGGTGAGACCCAGTACTTC
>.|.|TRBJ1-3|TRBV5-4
CASRVTGTGNTIYF
TGTGCCAGCAGGGTGACGGGGACTGGAAACACCATATATTTT
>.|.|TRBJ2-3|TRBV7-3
CASSLRYRDTQYF
TGTGCCAGCAGCTTAAGGTACCGAGATACGCAGTATTTT
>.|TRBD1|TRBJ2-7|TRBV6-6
CAGSTTGDSYEQYF
TGTGCCGGCTCAACGACAGGGGACTCCTACGAGCAGTACTTC
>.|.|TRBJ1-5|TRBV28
CASSSHQPQHF
TGTGCCAGCAGTTCCCATCAGCCCCAGCATTTT
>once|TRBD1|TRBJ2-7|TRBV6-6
CASSYGVRTGTYEQYF
TGTGCCAGCAGTTACGGGGTTCGGACAGGCACCTACGAGCAGTACTTC
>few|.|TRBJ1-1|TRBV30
CAWTKGRDTEAFF
TGTGCCTGGACAAAGGGGAGGGACACTGAAGCTTTCTTT
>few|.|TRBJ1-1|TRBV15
CATSRVGDSTEAFF
TGTGCCACCAGCAGAGTTGGCGATAGCACTGAAGCTTTCTTT
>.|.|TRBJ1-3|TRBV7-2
CASSLEFWGIGNTIYF
TGTGCCAGCAGCTTAGAATTTTGGGGGATTGGAAACACCATATATTTT
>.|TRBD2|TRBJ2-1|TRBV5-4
CASSLGLAGGGQFF
TGTGCCAGCAGCCTGGGACTAGCGGGAGGGGGGCAGTTCTTC
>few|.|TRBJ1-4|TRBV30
CACGGEKLFF
TGTGCCTGCGGGGGTGAAAAACTGTTTTTT
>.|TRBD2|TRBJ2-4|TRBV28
CASSSPSSGRYF
TGTGCCAGCAGCTCCCCCTCTAGCGGGAGGTACTTC
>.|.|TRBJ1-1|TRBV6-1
CASSVTQNTEAFF
TGTGCCAGCAGTGTAACCCAGAACACTGAAGCTTTCTTT
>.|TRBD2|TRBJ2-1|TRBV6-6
CASSTTLAGGPNEQFF
TGTGCCAGCAGTACCACCTTAGCGGGAGGGCCCAATGAGCAGTTCTTC
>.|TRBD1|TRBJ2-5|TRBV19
CASSISGTGWKTQYF
TGTGCCAGTAGTATCTCCGGGACAGGGTGGAAGACCCAGTACTTC
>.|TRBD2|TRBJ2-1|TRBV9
CASSEGLAGSLYNEQFF
TGTGCCAGCAGCGAAGGACTAGCGGGATCGCTCTACAATGAGCAGTTCTTC
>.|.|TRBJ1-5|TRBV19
CASRWTGAGNQPQHF
TGTGCCAGTAGATGGACCGGGGCGGGCAATCAGCCCCAGCATTTT
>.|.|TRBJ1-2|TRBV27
CASGRAFNYGYTF
TGTGCCAGCGGTCGGGCCTTCAACTATGGCTACACCTTC
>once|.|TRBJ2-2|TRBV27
CASSPHRNTGELFF
TGTGCCAGCAGTCCACACCGGAACACCGGGGAGCTGTTTTTT
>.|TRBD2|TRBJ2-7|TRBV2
CASKTGTSGRGQYF
TGTGCCAGCAAAACCGGGACTAGCGGGAGAGGGCAGTACTTC
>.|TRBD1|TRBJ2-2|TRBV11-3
CASSSGTGYTGELFF
TGTGCCAGCAGCTCCGGGACAGGGTACACCGGGGAGCTGTTTTTT
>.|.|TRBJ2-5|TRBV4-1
CASSQAIPETQYF
TGCGCCAGCAGCCAAGCTATCCCAGAGACCCAGTACTTC
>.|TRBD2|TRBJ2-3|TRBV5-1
CASSLGAGDKTQYF
TGCGCCAGCAGCTTGGGAGCGGGAGATAAAACGCAGTATTTT
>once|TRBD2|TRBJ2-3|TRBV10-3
CASSTSGTDTQYF
TGTGCCAGCTCAACTAGCGGCACAGATACGCAGTATTTT
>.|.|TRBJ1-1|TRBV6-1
CASSEVNKAEAFF
TGTGCCAGCAGTGAAGTAAACAAGGCTGAAGCTTTCTTT
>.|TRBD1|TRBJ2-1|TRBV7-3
CASSLPGQGAEEQFF
TGTGCCAGCAGCTTGCCGGGACAGGGGGCAGAGGAGCAGTTCTTC
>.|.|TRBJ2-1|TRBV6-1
CASRPGYYNEQFF
TGTGCCAGCAGGCCGGGGTATTACAATGAGCAGTTCTTC
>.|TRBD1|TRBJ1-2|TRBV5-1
CASSFGAGGNYGYTF
TGCGCCAGCAGCTTTGGGGCAGGGGGGAACTATGGCTACACCTTC
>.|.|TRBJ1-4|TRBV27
CASSTRNREFGEKLFF
TGTGCCAGCAGTACCAGGAACAGGGAGTTTGGGGAAAAACTGTTTTTT
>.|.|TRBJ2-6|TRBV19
CASSIYSGANVLTF
TGTGCCAGTAGTATTTATTCTGGGGCCAACGTCCTGACTTTC
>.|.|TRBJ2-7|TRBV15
CATSRQGSSYEQYF
TGTGCCACCAGCAGACAGGGGAGCTCCTACGAGCAGTACTTC